This T cell receptor (beta chain) was captured in a study of OX40 agonist ivuxolimab in advanced cancers. Background on the study: It was ivuxolimab, an agonistic anti-OX40 (CD134) antibody, that patients were treated with. Each patient was given ivuxolimab into a vein every 2 weeks, at 0.01 to 10 mg/kg.

General observations from the study: Among expanded peripheral T cells, antigen specificity went undetermined.

Germline CDR1 and CDR2: SGDLS and YYNGEE. V lost 2 bases and J lost 3, with 8 bases in between. CDR3 size: 13 residues. Clones were sequenced by immunoSEQ multiplex PCR, and TCRdb holds only the in-frame ones, with some missing. The sample comprises tens of thousands of clones, around 84% of which are singletons, and around 6.7% rests with the top ten. Notes on this clone: Its antigen is unknown.

This sequence originates from an adult with an advanced solid tumor such as melanoma, head and neck, liver or kidney cancer. The sample was CD4+ or CD8+ T cells sorted from blood, taken in a trial of the OX40 agonist ivuxolimab. The rearrangement links TRBV9 to TRBJ1-1; no clear D gene. CDR3 sequence: CASSVMGYTEAFF. The CDR3 nucleotides read TGTGCCAGCAGCGTGATGGGGTACACTGAAGCTTTCTTT.